This T cell receptor beta chain was recorded in a study of T cell changes during pregnancy in multiple sclerosis. In germline, CDR1 is SNHLY, CDR2 FYNNEI. Trimming cost V 1 base and J 8 bases, with 6 bases left between them. The length of the CDR3 is 12 residues. Some clones are missing from TCRdb's copy, which holds only in-frame ones; the method was immunoSEQ multiplex PCR. The sample contains nearly 50,000 clones, approximately 93% of which appear only once. Material: CD4+ T cells from peripheral blood mononuclear cells, obtained in the first trimester of pregnancy. The TCR sequence derives from a female donor with multiple sclerosis, enrolled in a pregnancy study. The chain is built from TRBV2 and TRBJ1-5; no definite D call. As DNA, the CDR3 is TGTGCCAGCAGTGAAGTAGCCGAGCCCCAGCATTTT. This translates into CASSEVAEPQHF. Full variable domain (outside the CDR3, taken from reference TRBV2 and TRBJ1-5): EPEVTQTPSHQVTQMGQEVILRCVPISNHLYFYWYRQILGQKVEFLVSFYNNEISEKSEIFDDQFSVERPDGSNFTLKIRSTKLEDSAMYFCASSEVAEPQHFGDGTRLSIL.